Given below is one TCR beta chain in context. This record comes from a study of control samples from healthy donors and cancer patients. Measured with immunoSEQ multiplex PCR; TCRdb has only the in-frame clones, and not every one. The table lists fewer than 200,000 clones, almost 90% of them singletons. Unmatched junction bases numbered 6, after V lost 4 bases and J lost 6 bases. Germline loops: CDR1 SGHVS, CDR2 FQNEAQ. This CDR3 region has 14 residues. This clonotype was obtained from a woman aged 25-40 years in good health. The chain carries TRBV7-8 and TRBJ1-3, with TRBD1 matching over 7 bases. Material for sequencing was blood. The CDR3 loop is CASSSRTGENTIYF. CDR3 coding DNA: TGTGCCAGCAGCTCACGGACAGGTGAAAACACCATATATTTT.